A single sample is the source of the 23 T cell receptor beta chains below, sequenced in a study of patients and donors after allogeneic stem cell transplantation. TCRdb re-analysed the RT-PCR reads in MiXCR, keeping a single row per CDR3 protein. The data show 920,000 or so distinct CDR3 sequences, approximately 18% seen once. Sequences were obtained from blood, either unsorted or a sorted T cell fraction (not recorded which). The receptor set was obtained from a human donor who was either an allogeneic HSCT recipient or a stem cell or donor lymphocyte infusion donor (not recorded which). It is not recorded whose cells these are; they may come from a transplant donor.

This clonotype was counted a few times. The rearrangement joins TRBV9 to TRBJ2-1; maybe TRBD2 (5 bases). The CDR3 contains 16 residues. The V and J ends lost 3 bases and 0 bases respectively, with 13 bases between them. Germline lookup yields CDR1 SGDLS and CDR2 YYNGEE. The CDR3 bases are TGTGCCAGCAGCGGTTCTCGTGGAGGCTCCTACAATGAGCAGTTCTTC. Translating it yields CASSGSRGGSYNEQFF.

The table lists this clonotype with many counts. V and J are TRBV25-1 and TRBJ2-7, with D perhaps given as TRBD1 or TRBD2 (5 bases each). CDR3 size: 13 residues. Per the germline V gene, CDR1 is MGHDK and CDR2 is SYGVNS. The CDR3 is CAAWDDFSYEQYF. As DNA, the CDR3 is TGTGCGGCCTGGGACGACTTCTCCTACGAGCAGTACTTC.

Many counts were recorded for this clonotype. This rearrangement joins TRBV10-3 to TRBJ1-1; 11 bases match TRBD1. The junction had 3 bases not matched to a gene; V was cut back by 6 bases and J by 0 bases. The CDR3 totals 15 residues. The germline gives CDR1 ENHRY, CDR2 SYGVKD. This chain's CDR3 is CAIRGTGGMNTEAFF. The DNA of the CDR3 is TGTGCCATCAGGGGGACAGGGGGTATGAACACTGAAGCTTTCTTT.

This CDR3 reads CASSPQSWVSDTEAFF. CDR3 in DNA: TGCGCCAGCAGCCCACAAAGTTGGGTATCGGACACTGAAGCTTTCTTT. The chain links TRBV5-1 to TRBJ1-1, with D unclear. The length of the CDR3 is 16 residues. V lost 4 bases and J lost 3, with 19 bases in between. Germline V gene lookup returns CDR1 SGHRS and CDR2 YFSETQ. The variable domain in full, with the rest retrieved from reference TRBV5-1 and TRBJ1-1, is KAGVTQTPRYLIKTRGQQVTLSCSPISGHRSVSWYQQTPGQGLQFLFEYFSETQRNKGNFPGRFSGRQFSNSRSEMNVSTLELGDSALYLCASSPQSWVSDTEAFFGQGTRLTVV.

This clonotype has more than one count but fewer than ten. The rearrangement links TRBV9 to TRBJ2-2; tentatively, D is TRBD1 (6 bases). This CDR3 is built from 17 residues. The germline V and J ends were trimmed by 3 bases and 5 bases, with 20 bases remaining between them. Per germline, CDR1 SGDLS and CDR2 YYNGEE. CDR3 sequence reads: CASSGTGTPGRTGELFF. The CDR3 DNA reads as TGTGCCAGCAGCGGTACGGGGACACCGGGCCGTACCGGGGAGCTGTTTTTT.

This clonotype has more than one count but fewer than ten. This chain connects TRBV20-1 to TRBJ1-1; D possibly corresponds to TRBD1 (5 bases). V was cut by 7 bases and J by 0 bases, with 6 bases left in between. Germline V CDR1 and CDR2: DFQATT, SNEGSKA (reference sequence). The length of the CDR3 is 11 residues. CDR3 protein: CSVDMNTEAFF. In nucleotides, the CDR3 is TGCAGTGTGGACATGAACACTGAAGCTTTCTTT.

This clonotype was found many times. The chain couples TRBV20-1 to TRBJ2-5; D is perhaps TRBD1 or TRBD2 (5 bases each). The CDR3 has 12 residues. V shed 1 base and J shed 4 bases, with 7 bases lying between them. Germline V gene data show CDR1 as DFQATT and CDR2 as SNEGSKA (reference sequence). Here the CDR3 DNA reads TGCAGTGCTAGAGGGGACGGAGAGACCCAGTACTTC. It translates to CSARGDGETQYF.

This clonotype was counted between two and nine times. CDR3 protein: CASAQRQKGEQYF. The CDR3 nucleotides read TGTGCCAGCGCCCAAAGACAGAAGGGCGAGCAGTACTTC. The chain couples TRBV21-1 to TRBJ2-7; the D call of TRBD1 is as the table states it, not checked on the DNA. TRBV21-1 constitutes a pseudogene. The CDR3 runs 13 residues.

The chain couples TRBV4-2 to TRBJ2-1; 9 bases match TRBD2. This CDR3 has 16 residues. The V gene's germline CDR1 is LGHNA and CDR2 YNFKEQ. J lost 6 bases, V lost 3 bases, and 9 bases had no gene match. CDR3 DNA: TGTGCCAGCAGCCATAGCGGGAGCGGGTTGGGCAATGAGCAGTTCTTC. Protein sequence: CASSHSGSGLGNEQFF.

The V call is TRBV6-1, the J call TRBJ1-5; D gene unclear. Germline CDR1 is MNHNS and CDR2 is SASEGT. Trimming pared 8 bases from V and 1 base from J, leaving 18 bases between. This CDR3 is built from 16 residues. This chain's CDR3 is CASHDPGRGSNQPQHF. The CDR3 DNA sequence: TGTGCCAGCCACGACCCGGGGAGAGGGAGCAATCAGCCCCAGCATTTT.

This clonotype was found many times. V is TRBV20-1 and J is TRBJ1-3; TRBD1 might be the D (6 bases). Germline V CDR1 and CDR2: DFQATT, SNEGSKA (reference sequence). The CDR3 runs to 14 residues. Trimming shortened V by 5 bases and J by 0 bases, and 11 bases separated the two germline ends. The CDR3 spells CSADDRISGNTIYF. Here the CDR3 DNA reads TGCAGTGCTGATGACAGGATCTCTGGAAACACCATATATTTT.

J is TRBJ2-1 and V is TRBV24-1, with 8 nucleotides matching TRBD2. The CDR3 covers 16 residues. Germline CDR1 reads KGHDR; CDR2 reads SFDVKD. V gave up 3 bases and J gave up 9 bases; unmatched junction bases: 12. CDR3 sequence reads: CATSDPSGRGFGEQFF. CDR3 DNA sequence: TGTGCCACCAGTGATCCCAGCGGGAGAGGATTTGGTGAGCAGTTCTTC.

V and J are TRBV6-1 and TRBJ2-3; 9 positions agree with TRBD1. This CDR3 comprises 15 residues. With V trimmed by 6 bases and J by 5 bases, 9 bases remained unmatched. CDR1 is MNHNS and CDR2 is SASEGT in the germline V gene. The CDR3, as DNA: TGTGCCAGCAGCCGCGGGGACAGGGCAGAAGATACGCAGTATTTT. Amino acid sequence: CASSRGDRAEDTQYF.

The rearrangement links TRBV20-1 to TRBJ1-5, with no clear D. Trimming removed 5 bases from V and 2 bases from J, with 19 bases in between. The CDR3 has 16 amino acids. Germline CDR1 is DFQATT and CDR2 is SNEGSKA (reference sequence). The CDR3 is CSAGKSGPAGNQPQHF. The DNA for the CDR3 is TGCAGTGCTGGCAAGAGCGGGCCCGCGGGCAATCAGCCCCAGCATTTT.

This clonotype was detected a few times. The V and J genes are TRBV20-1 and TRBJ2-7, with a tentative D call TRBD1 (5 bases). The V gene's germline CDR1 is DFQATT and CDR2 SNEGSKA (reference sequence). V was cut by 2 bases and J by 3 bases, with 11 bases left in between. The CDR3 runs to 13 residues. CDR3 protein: CSARRGSDYEQYF. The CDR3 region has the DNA TGCAGTGCTAGAAGGGGCTCAGACTACGAGCAGTACTTC.

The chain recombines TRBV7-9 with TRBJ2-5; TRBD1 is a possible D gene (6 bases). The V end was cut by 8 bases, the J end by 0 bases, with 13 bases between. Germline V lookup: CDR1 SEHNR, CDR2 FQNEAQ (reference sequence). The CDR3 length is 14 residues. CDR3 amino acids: CASGRTVYQETQYF. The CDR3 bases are TGTGCCAGCGGGCGGACAGTGTACCAAGAGACCCAGTACTTC.

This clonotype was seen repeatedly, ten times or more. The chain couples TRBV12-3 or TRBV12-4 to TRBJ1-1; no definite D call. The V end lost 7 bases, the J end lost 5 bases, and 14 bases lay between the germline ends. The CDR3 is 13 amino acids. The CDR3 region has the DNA TGTGCCAGCACCCTGCGGGGTGAGACTGAAGCTTTCTTT. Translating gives CASTLRGETEAFF.

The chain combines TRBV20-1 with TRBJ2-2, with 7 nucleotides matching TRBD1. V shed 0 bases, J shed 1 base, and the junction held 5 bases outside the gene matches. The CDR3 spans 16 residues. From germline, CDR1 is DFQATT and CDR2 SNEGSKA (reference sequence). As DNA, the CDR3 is TGCAGTGCTAGAGATCAAAGGACAGGGAACACCGGGGAGCTGTTTTTT. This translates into CSARDQRTGNTGELFF.

CDR3 region: CASSPTGRPNYGYTF. CDR3 DNA sequence: TGTGCCAGCAGCCCCACGGGGAGACCTAACTATGGCTACACCTTC. V usage is TRBV7-9 and J usage is TRBJ1-2, with no clear D. The CDR3 consists of 15 residues. Trimming stripped 5 bases from V and 0 bases from J, with 13 bases between. In germline, CDR1 is SEHNR, CDR2 FQNEAQ (reference sequence).

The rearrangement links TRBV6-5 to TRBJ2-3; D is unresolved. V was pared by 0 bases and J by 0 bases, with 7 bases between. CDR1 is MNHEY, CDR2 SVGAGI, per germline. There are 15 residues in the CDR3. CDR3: CASSYSILSTDTQYF. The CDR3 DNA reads TGTGCCAGCAGTTACTCGATCCTAAGCACAGATACGCAGTATTTT.

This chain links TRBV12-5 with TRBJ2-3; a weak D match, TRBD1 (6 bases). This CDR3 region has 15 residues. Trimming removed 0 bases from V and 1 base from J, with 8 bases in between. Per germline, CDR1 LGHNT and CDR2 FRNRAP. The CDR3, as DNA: TGTGCTAGTGGTTTGGTACAGGGCCGCACAGATACGCAGTATTTT. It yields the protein CASGLVQGRTDTQYF.

CDR3 coding DNA: TGTGCCAGCAGCGTAGATAGCGGGAGGAGGACAGATACGCAGTATTTT. Amino acids: CASSVDSGRRTDTQYF. The chain employs TRBV9 and TRBJ2-3; 10 bases are a match to TRBD2. The CDR3 sequence is 16 residues long. Germline loops: CDR1 SGDLS, CDR2 YYNGEE. The V segment lost 0 bases and the J segment 3 bases; nucleotides outside the gene matches: 4.

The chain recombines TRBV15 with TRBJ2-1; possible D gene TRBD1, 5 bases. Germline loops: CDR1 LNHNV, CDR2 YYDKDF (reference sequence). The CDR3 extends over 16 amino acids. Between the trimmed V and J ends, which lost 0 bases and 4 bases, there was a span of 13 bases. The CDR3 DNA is TGTGCCACCAGCAGAGAACAGGCCTCTCAGTACAATGAGCAGTTCTTC. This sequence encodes CATSREQASQYNEQFF.